These 32 T cell receptor beta chains originate from one sample sequenced in a study of shared clonotypes between healthy human individuals. Measured with immunoSEQ multiplex PCR; TCRdb has only the in-frame clones, and not every one. The sample has more than 2 million clones, 95% seen once. Sequencing input: naive CD4+ T cells sorted from blood. Subset indicated: CD45RA+ positively selected. The source is a man younger than 35 in good health.

To note about this clone: This specimen includes other DNA sequences encoding the same CDR3. The chain couples TRBV7-9 to TRBJ1-5; TRBD1 matches at 8 bases. Germline CDR1 and CDR2: SEHNR and FQNEAQ (reference sequence). The CDR3 totals 15 residues. Trimming cost V 4 bases and J 0 bases; bases outside gene matches: 2. CDR3 DNA sequence: TGTGCCAGCAGCTCAGGGGGCTCTAGCAATCAGCCCCAGCATTTT. Translated, it gives CASSSGGSSNQPQHF.

The chain uses TRBV10-1 and TRBJ1-1; D gene ambiguous. Germline V gives CDR1 WNHNN, CDR2 SYGVQD (reference sequence). Trimming stripped 6 bases from V and 7 bases from J, with 9 bases between. The CDR3 is made up of 11 amino acids. CDR3 sequence: CASRGEGEAFF. Here the CDR3 DNA reads TGCGCCAGCAGGGGCGAGGGTGAAGCTTTCTTT.

In the case of this clone: A read error is possible here, since a much larger clone lies one base away. Other DNA sequences in this specimen translate into the identical CDR3. The chain's CDR3 is CASSFSNQPQHF. Here the CDR3 DNA reads TGTGCCAGCAGCTTTAGCAATCAGCCCCAGCATTTT. V and J are TRBV7-9 and TRBJ1-5; D remains ambiguous. The CDR3 length is 12 residues. V was shortened by 3 bases and J by 0 bases, with 0 bases between the two germline ends. Germline CDR1 is SEHNR and CDR2 is FQNEAQ (reference sequence).

The rearrangement uses TRBV18 and TRBJ1-5; 9 nucleotides match TRBD1. This CDR3 region has 15 residues. The germline V gene encodes CDR1 KGHSH and CDR2 LQKENI. The junction had 3 bases not matched to a gene; V was cut back by 5 bases and J by 1 base. The CDR3 reads CASSAQGASNQPQHF. For the CDR3, the DNA is TGTGCCAGCTCAGCACAGGGGGCCAGCAATCAGCCCCAGCATTTT.

This clone was seen just once. The chain carries TRBV5-1 and TRBJ1-2; D call uncertain. V lost 3 bases to trimming and J lost 8 bases, with 17 bases between them. The CDR3 contains 14 residues. CDR1 and CDR2 from the germline V gene are SGHRS and YFSETQ. The CDR3 here is CASSSGISASGYTF. Here the CDR3 DNA reads TGCGCCAGCAGCTCGGGCATTTCCGCGTCGGGCTACACCTTC.

J is TRBJ1-3 and V is TRBV5-4; 7 bases match TRBD1. CDR3 length: 13 amino acids. Germline CDR1 and CDR2: SGHNT and YYREEE (reference sequence). Trimming removed 4 bases from V and 4 bases from J; junction bases left unmatched: 2. DNA of the CDR3: TGTGCCAGCAGCCGGGACAGCGGAAACACCATATATTTT. This encodes CASSRDSGNTIYF.

The J gene is TRBJ1-5, the V gene TRBV28; tentatively, D is TRBD1 (5 bases). From germline, CDR1 is MDHEN and CDR2 SYDVKM. There are 17 residues in the CDR3. Trimming shortened V by 3 bases and J by 7 bases, and 22 bases separated the two germline ends. For the CDR3, the DNA is TGTGCCAGCAGTTTCACCTCGCGGTGGGGGGGAGAACAGCCCCAGCATTTT. It yields the protein CASSFTSRWGGEQPQHF.

The CDR3 region has the DNA TGTGCCAGCAGCTTGTGGGGATACACCGGGGAGCTGTTTTTT. Translated: CASSLWGYTGELFF. The rearrangement joins TRBV7-3 to TRBJ2-2; no firm D call. Germline values: CDR1 SGHTA, CDR2 FQGTGA. This CDR3 is 14 amino acids long. The V and J ends lost 3 bases and 3 bases respectively, with 8 bases between them.

The chain combines TRBV5-1 with TRBJ2-7, with 8 bases matching TRBD2. Germline CDR1 is SGHRS and CDR2 is YFSETQ. CDR3 length equals 16 residues. The V gene end was trimmed by 4 bases and the J gene end by 3 bases; junction bases not matched to a gene: 12. The CDR3 nucleotides read TGCGCCAGCAGCCTGACCACCGGGACTAGTGGCTACGAGCAGTACTTC. It encodes CASSLTTGTSGYEQYF.

This sequence joins TRBV9 and TRBJ2-5; TRBD2 agrees at 10 bases. V gave up 2 bases and J gave up 2 bases; unmatched junction bases: 6. The CDR3 contains 16 residues. The V gene's germline CDR1 is SGDLS and CDR2 YYNGEE. As DNA, the CDR3 is TGTGCCAGCAGCGTTAGCGGGGGGCCGCCTCAAGAGACCCAGTACTTC. It specifies CASSVSGGPPQETQYF.

The V call is TRBV20-1, the J call TRBJ1-2, with D uncertain. Germline assignment: CDR1 DFQATT and CDR2 SNEGSKA (reference sequence). CDR3 length equals 11 residues. Trimming removed 5 bases from V and 4 bases from J, with 8 bases in between. CDR3 DNA sequence: TGCAGTGCTGGCCGTCCCTATGGCTACACCTTC. Amino acids: CSAGRPYGYTF.

CDR3: CASSWLQGTTDTQYF. CDR3 bases: TGCGCCAGCAGCTGGCTCCAGGGAACCACAGATACGCAGTATTTT. The chain joins TRBV5-1 to TRBJ2-3, with TRBD1 as a possible D gene (5 bases). The CDR3 is made up of 15 amino acids. Germline V gives CDR1 SGHRS, CDR2 YFSETQ. Trimming took 3 bases from V and 2 from J, leaving 13 bases between them.

The chain couples TRBV10-2 to TRBJ1-1; D might be TRBD1 (6 bases). This CDR3 is 14 amino acids long. V was trimmed by 5 bases and J by 4 bases, leaving 14 bases between them. Germline V gene sequence: CDR1 WSHSY, CDR2 SAAADI. CDR3 nucleotide sequence: TGCGCCAGCAGTCTTCAGGGGTTGAGCACTGAAGCTTTCTTT. Protein sequence: CASSLQGLSTEAFF.

This clone occurred once. The chain joins TRBV28 to TRBJ2-5; D is unresolved. Germline V gene data show CDR1 as MDHEN and CDR2 as SYDVKM. V shed 2 bases and J shed 4 bases, with 8 bases lying between them. This CDR3 is 13 amino acids long. The CDR3, as DNA: TGTGCCAGCAGTTTAGGAGATCGAGAGACCCAGTACTTC. As protein: CASSLGDRETQYF.

The chain combines TRBV10-1 with TRBJ1-1; the D gene is possibly TRBD1 (5 bases). Germline V gene data show CDR1 as WNHNN and CDR2 as SYGVQD (reference sequence). The ends were cut back, 0 bases at V and 6 bases at J, with 8 bases in the middle. This CDR3 has 13 amino acids. DNA of the CDR3: TGCGCCAGCAGTGAGTCAGGGGTCCCTGAAGCTTTCTTT. Its protein is CASSESGVPEAFF.

V gene TRBV5-4 combines with J gene TRBJ1-2, with D perhaps TRBD1 (6 bases). With 2 bases removed from V and 8 bases from J, the gap between germline ends came to 13 bases. The CDR3 totals 13 residues. Germline CDR1 and CDR2: SGHNT and YYREEE (reference sequence). In DNA form, the CDR3 reads TGTGCCAGCAGCTTCTTACAGGGAGACGGCTACACCTTC. Translated: CASSFLQGDGYTF. Full variable domain (missing parts from reference TRBV5-4 and TRBJ1-2): ETGVTQSPTHLIKTRGQQVTLRCSSQSGHNTVSWYQQALGQGPQFIFQYYREEENGRGNFPPRFSGLQFPNYSSELNVNALELDDSALYLCASSFLQGDGYTFGSGTRLTVV.

V usage is TRBV7-2 and J usage is TRBJ1-2; 10 bases fit TRBD1. V lost 3 bases to trimming and J lost 7 bases; unmatched junction nucleotides: 8. This CDR3 is 15 amino acids long. Germline CDR1 and CDR2: SGHTA and FQGNSA. In nucleotides, the CDR3 is TGTGCCAGCAGCTTCCGACAGGGGGCGCTCAGTGGCTACACCTTC. This sequence encodes CASSFRQGALSGYTF.

This clone has a single count. This chain joins TRBV6-5 and TRBJ2-3; 7 bases fit TRBD2. V was pared by 2 bases and J by 0 bases, with 5 bases of the junction left unmatched. CDR3 length: 16 residues. The V gene's germline CDR1 is MNHEY and CDR2 SVGAGI. CDR3 in DNA: TGTGCCAGCAGTTACAAGAGCGGGACTAGCACAGATACGCAGTATTTT. Translated: CASSYKSGTSTDTQYF.

V usage is TRBV7-2 and J usage is TRBJ2-5; 11 bases agree with TRBD2. Germline V gene data show CDR1 as SGHTA and CDR2 as FQGNSA. V shed 0 bases, J shed 4 bases, and the junction held 7 bases outside the gene matches. The CDR3 extends over 17 amino acids. The CDR3 protein is CASSLAYVLAGAETQYF. In DNA, the CDR3 is TGTGCCAGCAGCTTAGCTTATGTACTAGCGGGAGCAGAGACCCAGTACTTC.

The rearrangement links TRBV19 to TRBJ2-1; 11 bases align to TRBD2. CDR1 is LNHDA, CDR2 SQIVND, per germline (reference sequence). This CDR3 spans 17 amino acids. V was pared by 7 bases and J by 2 bases, with 10 bases of the junction left unmatched. The CDR3 protein is CASKKMGLADPYNEQFF. The CDR3 bases are TGTGCCAGTAAAAAAATGGGACTAGCGGACCCCTACAATGAGCAGTTCTTC.

The chain combines TRBV2 with TRBJ2-5; unclear D gene. Looked up from germline, CDR1 is SNHLY and CDR2 is FYNNEI. Between the trimmed V and J ends, which lost 5 bases and 7 bases, there was a span of 14 bases. The CDR3 is 13 amino acids. CDR3 bases: TGTGCCAGCAGTACAGCTCAACCTGGGACCCAGTACTTC. This gives the protein CASSTAQPGTQYF. Full variable domain (rest looked up from reference TRBV2 and TRBJ2-5): EPEVTQTPSHQVTQMGQEVILRCVPISNHLYFYWYRQILGQKVEFLVSFYNNEISEKSEIFDDQFSVERPDGSNFTLKIRSTKLEDSAMYFCASSTAQPGTQYFGPGTRLLVL.

The J gene is TRBJ2-7, the V gene TRBV5-1; TRBD1 matches 8 bases. Germline trimming cut 0 bases from V and 5 bases from J; bases unmatched to any gene: 13. The CDR3 has 17 amino acids. CDR1 SGHRS and CDR2 YFSETQ come from the germline V gene. The CDR3 DNA reads TGCGCCAGCAGCTTGGGTTTTGCAGGGGGCCATCAGAACGAGCAGTACTTC. Its translation is CASSLGFAGGHQNEQYF.

The gene calls are TRBV9 and TRBJ1-6; D remains ambiguous. Germline V gene lookup returns CDR1 SGDLS and CDR2 YYNGEE. The CDR3 consists of 15 residues. V was cut by 0 bases and J by 8 bases, with 12 bases left in between. The CDR3, as DNA: TGTGCCAGCAGCGTAGGGCAGTCTGCCCATTCACCCCTCCACTTT. It is translated as CASSVGQSAHSPLHF.

Turning to this clone: One end of the junction fails to match germline, which may point to a read error. V usage is TRBV28 and J usage is TRBJ1-5; no definite D call. The CDR3 spans 14 residues. Germline V gene sequence: CDR1 MDHEN, CDR2 SYDVKM. Written as DNA, the CDR3 is TGTGCCAGCAGTTTTTTGGACGGTATTCTCTCCGAGGATTTT. The encoded protein is CASSFLDGILSEDF.

This clone has just one count. The CDR3: CAWTVFGASSYNSPLHF. The CDR3, as DNA: TGTGCCTGGACAGTTTTCGGGGCGAGCTCCTATAATTCACCCCTCCACTTT. The genes are TRBV30 and TRBJ1-6; D possibly corresponds to TRBD1 (5 bases). CDR3 length: 17 residues. The V and J ends lost 4 bases and 0 bases respectively, with 16 bases between them. Germline-derived CDR1 and CDR2 are GTSNPN and SVGIG (reference sequence).

The CDR3 sequence is CASSPGREKYNSPLHF. The CDR3 region has the DNA TGTGCCAGTAGCCCGGGCAGGGAGAAGTATAATTCACCCCTCCACTTT. This chain uses TRBV19 with TRBJ1-6; TRBD1 might be the D (5 bases). This CDR3 comprises 16 residues. The V gene lost 6 bases and the J gene lost 4 bases, with 16 bases spanning the gap. Germline loops: CDR1 LNHDA, CDR2 SQIVND (reference sequence).

V gene TRBV11-2 combines with J gene TRBJ2-3; D possibly corresponds to TRBD2 (7 bases). Germline loops: CDR1 SGHAT, CDR2 FQNNGV. Trimming removed 7 bases at V and 1 base at J, with 15 bases between. This CDR3 spans 15 amino acids. The CDR3 sequence: CASTREGGRTDTQYF. The CDR3 DNA is TGTGCCAGCACTCGAGAGGGGGGGCGCACAGATACGCAGTATTTT.

With regard to this clone: At the DNA level, this CDR3 is encoded by other sequences in the same sample as well. The rearrangement links TRBV29-1 to TRBJ1-2; 8 positions agree with TRBD1. The germline V gene has CDR1 SQVTM and CDR2 ANQGSEA. The ends lost 6 bases at V and 2 bases at J; junction bases unmatched: 2. The CDR3 spans 12 residues. The CDR3 nucleotides are TGCAGCGTAGGGACAGGAAACTATGGCTACACCTTC. Translated, it gives CSVGTGNYGYTF.

The chain employs TRBV5-1 and TRBJ2-1, with TRBD1 matching over 8 bases. V lost 0 bases, J lost 4 bases, and 3 bases stayed unmatched. This CDR3 has 15 residues. Looked up from germline, CDR1 is SGHRS and CDR2 is YFSETQ. The CDR3 here is CASSLGWDRYNEQFF. CDR3 DNA sequence: TGCGCCAGCAGCTTGGGGTGGGACAGGTACAATGAGCAGTTCTTC.

The chain carries TRBV28 and TRBJ1-4; D is unclear. CDR3 size: 12 residues. Germline V gene lookup returns CDR1 MDHEN and CDR2 SYDVKM. Trimming cost V 3 bases and J 8 bases, with 7 bases left between them. The CDR3 sequence is CASSFAKEKLFF. The CDR3 coding sequence is TGTGCCAGCAGTTTCGCAAAGGAAAAACTGTTTTTT.

This sequence joins TRBV6-5 and TRBJ2-7, with D tentatively TRBD1 (7 bases). In germline, CDR1 is MNHEY, CDR2 SVGAGI. The ends were cut back, 4 bases at V and 7 bases at J, with 23 bases in the middle. The CDR3 has 16 amino acids. CDR3 nucleotides: TGTGCCAGCAGTTCCGACAGGGTGCTAGCGTCCTGGGAGCAGTACTTC. Amino acids: CASSSDRVLASWEQYF.

This clone came up once. V and J are TRBV30 and TRBJ2-7, with D perhaps matching TRBD1 or TRBD2 (7 bases each). The CDR3 spans 13 residues. Germline V lookup: CDR1 GTSNPN, CDR2 SVGIG (reference sequence). Trimming cost V 2 bases and J 6 bases, with 14 bases left between them. CDR3 bases: TGTGCCTGGAGTCGTTCAGGGGGGGGCGAGCAGTACTTC. Its translation is CAWSRSGGGEQYF.